These T cell receptor beta chains were read from a single sample in a study of control samples from healthy donors and cancer patients. Repertoires were generated with immunoSEQ multiplex PCR, while TCRdb's copy carries only in-frame clones and drops some. Of about 49,000 clones in the sample, approximately 86% were seen once. What was sequenced was PBMCs. The receptors were gathered from a woman in her 50s with lung cancer. CDR3s leave out the opening cysteine and the closing phenylalanine or tryptophan.

J gene,V gene,CDR3 protein
TRBJ2-3,TRBV27,ASSPGTDTDTQY
TRBJ2-7,TRBV29-1,SVLAGGPYEQY
TRBJ2-3,TRBV7-8,ASSRTSGGSTDTQY
TRBJ1-2,TRBV6-5,ASSSSGPGFYGYT
TRBJ1-6,TRBV5-6,ASSLGGQGWNSPLH
TRBJ1-3,TRBV30,AWSVLGSGNTIY
TRBJ2-3,TRBV5-1,ASRASGESTDTQY
TRBJ2-1,TRBV19,ASSNPGSPYNEQF
TRBJ1-6,TRBV6-2/TRBV6-3,ASSYLPTAPNSPLH
TRBJ2-1,TRBV28,ASRPLSALGNEQF
TRBJ1-5,TRBV6-1,ASSEPQGVINQPQH
TRBJ2-3,TRBV3-1/TRBV3-2,ASNKRGRDTDTQY
TRBJ1-1,TRBV19,ASSQATEAF
TRBJ1-1,TRBV12-3/TRBV12-4,ASSLSRTEAF
TRBJ2-7,TRBV5-1,ASSLGGNLLEQY
TRBJ1-2,TRBV27,ASSLLGNYGYT
TRBJ1-3,TRBV12-3/TRBV12-4,ASTPNRGDTIY
TRBJ1-1,TRBV18,ASSWGGTEAF
TRBJ1-1,TRBV3-1/TRBV3-2,ASSFLSNTEAF
TRBJ2-5,TRBV11-2,ASSLGVIQETQY
TRBJ1-1,TRBV7-6,ASSFSFGGGRNTEAF
TRBJ2-7,TRBV6-2/TRBV6-3,ASSSMTTSGVSYEQY
TRBJ1-2,TRBV7-9,ASSLGWGDYGYT
TRBJ2-5,TRBV30,AWSVQGGVETQY
TRBJ1-2,TRBV13,AMTLGQGGGYT
TRBJ2-5,TRBV4-1,ASSQDRLGVQGETQY
TRBJ1-5,TRBV24-1,ATSDSGPVSGTQH
TRBJ1-6,TRBV7-2,ASSPQLGDSPLH
TRBJ1-4,TRBV10-3,AISPGLGDLNEKLF
TRBJ1-1,TRBV7-6,ASSLARGRNTEAF
TRBJ2-1,TRBV19,ASSGTYNEQF
TRBJ1-5,TRBV4-2,ASSQGNTGGVGQPQH
TRBJ2-1,TRBV14,ASSRLAGVEQF
TRBJ2-1,TRBV10-3,AISESGGAYEQF
TRBJ2-7,TRBV7-9,ASSSQNTGSAYEQY
TRBJ1-2,TRBV6-6,ASRATGIDGYT
TRBJ2-3,TRBV20-1,SARSADTQY
TRBJ1-1,TRBV7-3,ASSLSGQGTEAF
TRBJ1-2,TRBV19,ASSPPQPPGQPYGYT
TRBJ1-6,TRBV6-2/TRBV6-3,ASSRSGTGNSPLH
TRBJ2-3,TRBV11-3,ASSLLKDRTDTQY
TRBJ2-6,TRBV30,AWSVRGGPGANVLT
TRBJ1-5,TRBV5-1,ASSLYGDSNQPQH
TRBJ2-2,TRBV29-1,SVRRGNGELF
TRBJ2-5,TRBV5-1,ASSLSRETQY
TRBJ2-2,TRBV5-1,ASSLASRSNTGELF
TRBJ1-2,TRBV6-1,ASSEVRTSYGYT
TRBJ1-2,TRBV28,ASSLGGTWNYGYT
TRBJ2-6,TRBV18,ASSLTTGNSGANVLT
TRBJ1-1,TRBV19,ASSIDKYTEAF
TRBJ2-3,TRBV5-6,ARSWAGGVEDTQY
TRBJ1-1,TRBV7-2,ASSLPGGGGSEAF
TRBJ1-5,TRBV28,ASSLGRGVQPQH
TRBJ1-2,TRBV3-1/TRBV3-2,ASSQGPAPNYGYT
TRBJ2-1,TRBV24-1,ATSDQKRGGYNEQF
TRBJ1-1,TRBV6-5,ASSYRDRGRTEAF
TRBJ1-1,TRBV29-1,SVQGHPNTEAF
TRBJ1-2,TRBV18,ASSKEVNNYGYT
TRBJ1-2,TRBV9,ASSVGPGFGYGYT
TRBJ2-3,TRBV6-1,ASSDERGASTDTQY